The present TCR beta chain was sequenced within a study of early T cells in non-severe SARS-CoV-2 infection. Study overall: Chains were not paired, and sequencing was done on bulk RNA from unsorted whole blood. Findings and caveats of the study: In VDJdb matching, anti-spike CD8 responses were favored while private and CD4 specificities went missing.

The ends lost 3 bases at V and 7 bases at J; junction bases unmatched: 5. Germline assignment: CDR1 GTSNPN and CDR2 SVGIG (reference sequence). This CDR3 is built from 14 residues. Tagging with unique molecular identifiers was applied to individual cDNA molecules. One entry per CDR3 protein results from TCRdb running MiXCR on the 5' RACE reads. The sample holds about 64,000 distinct CDR3 sequences; roughly 18% are singletons and the top ten take 8.9%. This clonotype was counted between two and nine times. The antigen remains unidentified. The sample here was whole blood, taken at baseline. The TCR originated in an adult who was a healthcare worker with PCR-confirmed SARS-CoV-2 infection or an uninfected control (not recorded which). The chain is built from TRBV30 and TRBJ1-6, with 8 positions matching TRBD1. CDR3 residues: CAWSTGGTNSPLHF. The CDR3 DNA follows: TGTGCCTGGAGCACAGGGGGTACCAATTCACCCCTCCACTTT.